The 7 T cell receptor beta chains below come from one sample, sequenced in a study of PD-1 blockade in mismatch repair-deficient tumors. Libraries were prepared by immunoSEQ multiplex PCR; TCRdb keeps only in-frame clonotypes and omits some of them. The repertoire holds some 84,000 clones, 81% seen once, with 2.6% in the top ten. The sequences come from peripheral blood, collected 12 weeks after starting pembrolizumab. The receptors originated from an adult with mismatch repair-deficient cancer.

The CDR3 DNA follows: TGTGCCAGCAGTTACTCGATTTCGGGGGGCTACACCTTC. This codes for CASSYSISGGYTF. The chain couples TRBV6-5 to TRBJ1-2; D is uncertain. Deletions cut 0 bases from V and 8 bases from J, with 10 bases between. The CDR3 runs 13 residues. Germline V gene lookup returns CDR1 MNHEY and CDR2 SVGAGI.

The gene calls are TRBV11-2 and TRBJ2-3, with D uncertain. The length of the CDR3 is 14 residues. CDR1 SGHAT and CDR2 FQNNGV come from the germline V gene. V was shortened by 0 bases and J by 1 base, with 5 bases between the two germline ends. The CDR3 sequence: CASSLEWGTDTQYF. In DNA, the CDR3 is TGTGCCAGCAGCTTAGAGTGGGGCACAGATACGCAGTATTTT.

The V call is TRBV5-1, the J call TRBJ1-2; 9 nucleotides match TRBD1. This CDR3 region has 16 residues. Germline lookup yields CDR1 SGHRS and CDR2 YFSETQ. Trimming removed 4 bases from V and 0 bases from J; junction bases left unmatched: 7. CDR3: CASSTGDRATNYGYTF. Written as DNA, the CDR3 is TGCGCCAGCAGCACGGGGGACAGGGCTACTAACTATGGCTACACCTTC. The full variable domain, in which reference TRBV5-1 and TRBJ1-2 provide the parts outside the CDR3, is KAGVTQTPRYLIKTRGQQVTLSCSPISGHRSVSWYQQTPGQGLQFLFEYFSETQRNKGNFPGRFSGRQFSNSRSEMNVSTLELGDSALYLCASSTGDRATNYGYTFGSGTRLTVV.

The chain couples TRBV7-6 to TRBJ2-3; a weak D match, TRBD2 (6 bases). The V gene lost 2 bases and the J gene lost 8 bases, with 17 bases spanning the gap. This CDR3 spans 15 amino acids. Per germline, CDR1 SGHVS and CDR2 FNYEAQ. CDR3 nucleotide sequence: TGTGCCAGCAGCTTATCCGACCGGGGGTCGGGTACGCAGTATTTT. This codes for CASSLSDRGSGTQYF.

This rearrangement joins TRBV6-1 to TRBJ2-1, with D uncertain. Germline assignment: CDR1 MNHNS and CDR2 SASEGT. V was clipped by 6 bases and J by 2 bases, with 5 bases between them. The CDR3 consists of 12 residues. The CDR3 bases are TGTGCCAGCAGGCCTACCTACAATGAGCAGTTCTTC. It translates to CASRPTYNEQFF.

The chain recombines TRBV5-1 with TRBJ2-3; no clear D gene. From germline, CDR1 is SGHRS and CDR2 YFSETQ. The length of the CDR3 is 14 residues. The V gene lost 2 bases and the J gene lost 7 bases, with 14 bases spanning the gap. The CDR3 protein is CASSLADGRNTQYF. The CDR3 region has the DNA TGCGCCAGCAGCTTAGCCGACGGAAGGAATACGCAGTATTTT.

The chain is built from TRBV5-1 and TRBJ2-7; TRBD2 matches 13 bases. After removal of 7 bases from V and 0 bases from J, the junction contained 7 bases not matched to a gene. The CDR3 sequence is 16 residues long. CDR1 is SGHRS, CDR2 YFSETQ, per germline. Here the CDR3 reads CASSWTSGSFSYEQYF. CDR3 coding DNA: TGCGCCAGCTCCTGGACTAGCGGGAGTTTCTCCTACGAGCAGTACTTC.